The rows below give T cell receptor beta chains drawn from one sample of a study of cytomegalovirus exposure and HLA in healthy donors. The repertoire was sequenced with immunoSEQ multiplex PCR; TCRdb's copy has only in-frame clones and lacks some. The profile shows 200,000 to 250,000 clones, nearly 80% of them singletons. Material for sequencing was PBMCs. Source of these receptors: a man between 18 and 29 years old in good health and CMV-seronegative. CDR3s include the opening cysteine and the closing phenylalanine or tryptophan. The order of the fields is clone size, J gene, V gene, D gene, CDR3 protein, CDR3 DNA. D genes are given only for firm matches. A clone size is listed for some rows: how often the clone was seen (once, few, many), or a class if it is expanded.

>.|TRBJ2-3|TRBV19|.
CASSWEAGGTDTQYF
TGTGCCAGTAGTTGGGAGGCAGGAGGCACAGATACGCAGTATTTT
>.|TRBJ2-7|TRBV5-4|TRBD2
CASSPSSGRSYEQYF
TGTGCCAGCAGCCCCAGTAGCGGGAGGTCCTACGAGCAGTACTTC
>.|TRBJ2-7|TRBV7-8|.
CASSLVASGTYEQYF
TGTGCCAGCAGCTTAGTTGCGTCAGGAACCTACGAGCAGTACTTC
>.|TRBJ1-2|TRBV6-5|TRBD1
CASSSPGQGAFGYTF
TGTGCCAGCAGTTCTCCGGGACAGGGGGCGTTTGGCTACACCTTC
>.|TRBJ2-7|TRBV30|.
CALAESSYEQYF
TGTGCCTTAGCAGAAAGCTCCTACGAGCAGTACTTC
>.|TRBJ2-2|TRBV30|.
CAWSSFGGAGELFF
TGTGCCTGGAGTAGTTTCGGGGGAGCCGGGGAGCTGTTTTTT
>.|TRBJ2-7|TRBV4-3|.
CASSQDYRSYEQYF
TGCGCCAGCAGCCAAGATTACAGGTCCTACGAGCAGTACTTC
>few|TRBJ1-1|TRBV5-1|.
CASSLTRSVLSHTEAFF
TGCGCCAGCAGCTTAACCCGGTCCGTGTTGAGTCACACTGAAGCTTTCTTT
>.|TRBJ2-1|TRBV29-1|TRBD2
CSVDPSGTYNEQFF
TGCAGCGTTGACCCTAGCGGGACCTACAATGAGCAGTTCTTC
>.|TRBJ1-1|TRBV7-9|.
CASSLGAAGRNTEAFF
TGTGCCAGCAGCTTGGGGGCAGCGGGGCGGAACACTGAAGCTTTCTTT
>.|TRBJ2-1|TRBV4-3|TRBD2
CASSQVLGGSSYNEQFF
TGCGCCAGCAGCCAAGTATTAGGCGGGAGCTCCTACAATGAGCAGTTCTTC
>.|TRBJ2-3|TRBV27|.
CASSPTGGTDTQYF
TGTGCCAGCAGCCCAACCGGGGGCACAGATACGCAGTATTTT
>.|TRBJ1-1|TRBV11-3|.
CASSLRVNTEAFF
TGTGCCAGCAGCTTAAGAGTGAACACTGAAGCTTTCTTT
>.|TRBJ1-1|TRBV4-2|.
CASSQGVGGVTEAFF
TGTGCCAGCAGCCAGGGCGTCGGGGGGGTCACTGAAGCTTTCTTT
>.|TRBJ1-2|TRBV7-9|TRBD1
CASSLWQGGSYGYTF
TGTGCCAGCAGCTTATGGCAGGGGGGATCCTATGGCTACACCTTC
>.|TRBJ2-7|TRBV28|.
CASIMPVTYEQYF
TGTGCCAGCATAATGCCGGTTACCTACGAGCAGTACTTC
>.|TRBJ2-7|TRBV7-9|.
CASSLLDSSSYEQYF
TGTGCCAGCAGCTTATTAGACTCTAGCTCCTACGAGCAGTACTTC